Listed here is a single T cell receptor beta chain. The antigen remains unidentified. This entry belongs to a study of shared clonotypes between healthy human individuals. Findings and limits, study-wide: Researchers found naive subsets generally carried larger estimated richness than memory subsets.

An assay was performed, and its level was deep. The protocol was immunoSEQ multiplex PCR, while the TCRdb copy is restricted to in-frame clones and leaves out a portion. The sample comprises 2,500,000 or so clones, 85% to 95% of which are singletons, and around 0.35% rests with the top ten. Trimming at V came to 3 bases and at J to 6 bases, leaving 18 bases not matched to a gene. This CDR3 has 18 residues. Germline CDR1 SGHVS, CDR2 FNYEAQ. This receptor was taken from a man aged 18 to 29 in good health. Some clones in this sample may be carry-over from other donors' samples. V is TRBV7-6 and J is TRBJ2-3; TRBD2 matches 7 bases. The sequenced material came from naive CD4+ T cells from PBMCs. Subset of the sample: CD45RA+ positively selected. This CDR3 is CASSFPRGAGSGADTQYF. CDR3 DNA: TGTGCCAGCAGCTTTCCGCGTGGGGCAGGGAGCGGGGCGGATACGCAGTATTTT. Full variable domain (missing parts from reference TRBV7-6 and TRBJ2-3): GAGVSQSPRYKVTKRGQDVALRCDPISGHVSLYWYRQALGQGPEFLTYFNYEAQQDKSGLPNDRFSAERPEGSISTLTIQRTEQRDSAMYRCASSFPRGAGSGADTQYFGPGTRLTVL.